Listed below are T cell receptor beta chains from one sample, sequenced in a study of T cells in Graves' hyperthyroidism and ophthalmopathy. MiXCR, applied by TCRdb to the multiplex PCR reads, yields one record per CDR3 protein. The top ten clones hold 15% to 20% of a sample with about 500,000 distinct CDR3 sequences, around an eighth of them seen once. The source material was blood. These receptors were collected from a woman under 30 with Graves' hyperthyroidism. CDR3s include the opening cysteine and the closing phenylalanine or tryptophan. Fields, in order: clone size, J gene, V gene, D gene, CDR3 protein, CDR3 DNA. A D gene is named only where the DNA matches it firmly. Size is omitted from some rows. Given values are once, few, many or a class for expanded clones.

many | TRBJ1-6 | TRBV11-3 | - | CASSFPGSSPLHF | TGTGCCAGCAGCTTTCCGGGGTCTTCACCCCTCCACTTT
many | TRBJ2-6 | TRBV3-1 | TRBD1 | CASSLGQARGVLTF | TGTGCCAGCAGCCTCGGACAGGCCCGTGGCGTCCTGACTTTC
- | TRBJ1-3 | TRBV6-5 | TRBD1 | CASSWGQGDSGNTIYF | TGTGCCAGCAGTTGGGGACAGGGGGATTCTGGAAACACCATATATTTT
few | TRBJ2-1 | TRBV6-1 | TRBD1 | CASSPDRDGYNEQFF | TGTGCCAGCAGTCCAGACAGGGACGGGTACAATGAGCAGTTCTTC
- | TRBJ2-3 | TRBV20-1 | TRBD2 | CSATAGERTDTQYF | TGCAGTGCTACAGCGGGAGAACGCACAGATACGCAGTATTTT
many | TRBJ2-3 | TRBV5-1 | TRBD2 | CASSPGLAGRTDTQYF | TGCGCCAGCAGCCCGGGACTAGCGGGGCGCACAGATACGCAGTATTTT
many | TRBJ2-5 | TRBV7-2 | - | CASSLGIGSGQYF | TGTGCCAGCAGCTTAGGGATCGGTAGCGGCCAGTACTTC
- | TRBJ1-6 | TRBV9 | - | CASSVSVGSEDSPLHF | TGTGCCAGCAGCGTATCTGTCGGATCAGAGGATTCACCCCTCCACTTT
few | TRBJ2-7 | TRBV24-1 | - | CATPAMDEQYF | TGTGCCACCCCCGCTATGGACGAGCAGTACTTC
many | TRBJ2-5 | TRBV2 | TRBD2 | CASSSASGRETQYF | TGTGCCAGCAGTTCTGCCAGCGGGAGAGAGACCCAGTACTTC
many | TRBJ1-1 | TRBV27 | - | CASSVGAYTEAFF | TGTGCCAGCAGTGTAGGAGCGTACACTGAAGCTTTCTTT